This T cell receptor (beta chain) was identified during a study of blood T cell repertoires in COVID-19. V gave up 3 bases and J gave up 9 bases, with 15 bases separating them. Per germline, CDR1 SGHTA and CDR2 FQGNSA. The CDR3 extends over 14 amino acids. Original processing methods: How many nucleated cells were present was estimated from reference gene primer amplification. This table comes from immunoSEQ multiplex PCR, and its TCRdb copy is limited to in-frame clones, with some not included. The DNA was the basis for D and trimming; V, J and clone size are from that table. The repertoire includes 250,000 to 350,000 clones, approximately 91% of them detected once, and 9.4% sits in the top ten.

The chain employs TRBV7-2 and TRBJ2-1, with a weak D call TRBD2 (7 bases). The clonotype originates from a man aged 18 to 30 with active or convalescent COVID-19. The sample was peripheral blood. The CDR3, as DNA: TGTGCCAGCAGCTTTTGGGGGGGGGCCAGTGAGCAGTTCTTC. Its protein product is CASSFWGGASEQFF.